This T cell receptor beta chain was recorded in a study of shared clonotypes between healthy human individuals (dated by TCRdb to 2018 to 2021). In the study overall: The cohort included three men and a couple of women between 18 and 49 years of age. For each donor, CD4 naive and CD4 memory were each given three plates, CD8 naive was given two plates, and CD8 memory was given one plate. Different laboratories and diverse techniques were used to prepare libraries and sequence TCR repertoires, to increase sequencing depth and limit assay-specific biases. To estimate repertoire size and how much clonotypes are shared between individuals, the study performed deep sequencing of blood TCR repertoires from about five healthy adults. Per donor, leukapheresis produced somewhere between about 0.9 and 9.5 billion PBMCs. Findings and caveats that apply to the study as a whole: The small number of donors limited the genetic and exposure-history diversity represented. Incomplete sequencing was indicated by rarefaction of sorted-subset datasets, despite the large sequencing depth. Naive subsets generally had larger estimated clonotype richness than memory subsets. Higher generation probabilities were observed for clonotypes shared by all four sorted-subset donors than for non-shared clonotypes. Pairwise subsampling indicated that sequencing depth was expected to affect the degree of clonotype sharing among donors. When several donors were compared, the shared fraction of clonotypes was 5% to 6.5% for naive CD4, 3.5% for naive CD8, about 2.4% for memory CD4, and less than 0.45% for memory CD8. Only blood was sampled, and tissue TCR repertoires likely differ from those in blood.

Worth noting for this clone: Its specific antigen is unknown. The record has no base qualities; no much larger clone is one base away.

CDR1 and CDR2, per the germline V gene, are MNHNS and SASEGT. The CDR3 runs 16 amino acids, cysteine and phenylalanine included. The entry retains the CDR3 DNA only, 48 bases that are in frame from base 1. V is shortened by 4 bases, J by 2 bases, and the region joining them spans 12 bases. The donors were healthy, HIV-negative adults who had no recently reported acute infections or vaccinations. Every donor was a Caucasian adult living in Nashville, Tennessee, USA. Magnetic negative selection was used to enrich CD4+ T cells, after which naive cells were positively selected on CD45RA and the negative fraction became the memory subset. Blood was collected by leukapheresis, and PBMCs were isolated by Ficoll-Histopaque density gradient centrifugation and then cryopreserved in liquid nitrogen vapor phase. Analytical flow cytometry was used to check the purity and quantity of every magnetically sorted T cell population. From each sorted fraction, genomic DNA was isolated and quantified by UV absorbance on a Nanodrop 2000c.

Using the deep immunoSEQ assay, multiplex PCR amplified TCR CDR3 regions from genomic DNA. Extracted genomic DNA from each cell subset was distributed evenly across all wells of several immunoSEQ 96-well plates, and each plate was treated as a replicate. For sorted subsets, each replicate PCR was loaded with roughly 0.2 ug genomic DNA, equivalent to about 33,000 T cell genomes. Purified libraries were quantified with a Qubit 3.0 fluorometer, sized on a Bioanalyzer 2100, and re-quantified with the KAPA Library Quantification kit. A separate single-read 150-cycle Illumina NextSeq 550 flow cell was used to sequence each immunoSEQ 96-well plate. Per the original workflow: Because only junctional sequences without quality scores were contained in the immunoSEQ output, filtering matching that applied to full-length reads could not be performed. To assign V/J genes and CDR3, sequences were annotated against IMGT germline references using PyIR, a Python wrapper for IgBLAST v1.9. Reads were removed for weak V/J assignments (E-value above 1e-6), missing CDR3, stop codons, out-of-frame junctions, or ambiguous translated residues. V3J clonotypes were defined as sequences sharing an identical inferred V gene, J gene, and CDR3 amino acid sequence. Percentage overlap between repertoires was calculated by dividing the number of shared unique clonotypes by the size of the smaller repertoire. RTK rarefaction, the Chao1 estimator, and Recon v2.1 estimates of unobserved clonotypes were used to assess repertoire richness. Generation probabilities were computed with OLGA for all TCRbeta clonotypes obtained by the gDNA method from several donors. The table was pulled from immuneACCESS by TCRdb, which kept in-frame rearrangements only. Such tables lose some clones; where checked, under half of the loss comes from unresolved V genes, and the rest has no known cause. The V and J calls and clone size come from that table; D and trimming were worked out from the DNA. This sample comprises millions of clones, approximately 90% of them detected only once. Of the sample, about 0.13% falls within the top ten clones.

This TCR derives from a man aged 18 to 29 in good health. The chain is encoded by TRBV6-1 joined to TRBJ1-6; perhaps TRBD1 is the D gene, with 5 bases matching. The sequenced sample consisted of naive CD4+ T cells sorted from blood. The sample's cell subset or site label, decoded: CD45RA+ positively selected. The CDR3 protein sequence reads: CASSVARVTYNSPLHF. DNA sequence: TGTGCCAGCAGTGTCGCCAGGGTCACCTATAATTCACCCCTCCACTTT.